This passage covers 21 T cell receptor beta chains from one sample sequenced in a study of PD-L1 blockade in urothelial cancer. Time point given: peripheral blood 6 weeks after treatment start. TCRdb keeps only in-frame clones here, not all; method: immunoSEQ multiplex PCR. The data hold about 44,000 clones, with about 90% observed a single time. Specimen: PBMCs, collected around atezolizumab (anti-PD-L1) treatment. These receptors were taken from a man aged 70-80 years with urothelial cancer.

The rearrangement links TRBV5-1 to TRBJ2-1; 7 positions match TRBD2. Germline values: CDR1 SGHRS, CDR2 YFSETQ. Germline trimming cut 0 bases from V and 0 bases from J; bases unmatched to any gene: 0. This CDR3 contains 15 residues. The CDR3 is CASSLGGSSYNEQFF. CDR3 DNA sequence: TGCGCCAGCAGCTTGGGCGGGAGCTCCTACAATGAGCAGTTCTTC.

The chain couples TRBV7-3 to TRBJ2-2, with 9 bases aligning to TRBD1. The CDR3 spans 14 residues. V lost 5 bases and J lost 8; bases outside the gene matches: 6. CDR1 SGHTA and CDR2 FQGTGA come from the germline V gene. The CDR3 nucleotides read TGTGCCAGCAGCCGGGACAGGGTAGAAGGGGAGCTGTTTTTT. This sequence encodes CASSRDRVEGELFF.

The chain joins TRBV5-4 to TRBJ1-4, with D perhaps TRBD1 (5 bases). Trimming took off 3 bases at V and 1 base at J, with 13 bases between the two ends. CDR3 length: 16 residues. CDR1 and CDR2 (germline): SGHNT, YYREEE (reference sequence). In DNA, the CDR3 is TGTGCCAGCAGCTCCGGCAGGGCGAGAACTAATGAAAAACTGTTTTTT. Encoded protein: CASSSGRARTNEKLFF.

The genes are TRBV5-8 and TRBJ1-2, with no clear D. The length of the CDR3 is 15 residues. Germline CDR1 reads SGHTS; CDR2 reads YDEGEE. Between the trimmed V and J ends, which lost 4 bases and 7 bases, there was a span of 20 bases. The CDR3 here is CASSLLPDNAGGYTF. The CDR3 DNA is TGTGCCAGCAGCCTCTTACCGGATAATGCAGGTGGCTACACCTTC.

CDR3 DNA: TGTGCCAGCAGTGAACGGGTCCCCATCGCTAGCACAGATACGCAGTATTTT. Its protein is CASSERVPIASTDTQYF. The V and J genes are TRBV6-1 and TRBJ2-3; D is unclear. The germline gives CDR1 MNHNS, CDR2 SASEGT. This CDR3 has 17 amino acids. The germline V and J ends were trimmed by 2 bases and 0 bases, with 15 bases remaining between them.

The V and J genes are TRBV9 and TRBJ2-3; 9 nucleotides align to TRBD2. CDR3 length: 17 residues. Germline CDR1 is SGDLS and CDR2 is YYNGEE. The V and J ends lost 0 bases and 4 bases, in that order; junction bases with no gene match: 9. Written as DNA, the CDR3 is TGTGCCAGCAGCGTAGCTAATCTAGCGGGGCGCCCAGATACGCAGTATTTT. This encodes CASSVANLAGRPDTQYF.

J is TRBJ2-5 and V is TRBV7-9; 7 nucleotides agree with TRBD1. This CDR3 comprises 17 residues. J gave up 2 bases and V 0 bases, and 9 bases lay outside the gene matches. From germline, CDR1 is SEHNR and CDR2 FQNEAQ (reference sequence). The CDR3 nucleotides are TGTGCCAGCAGCTTAGCGGGCCACGGGACAGTTCAAGAGACCCAGTACTTC. It specifies CASSLAGHGTVQETQYF. Variable domain in full (rest from reference TRBV7-9 and TRBJ2-5): DTGVSQNPRHKITKRGQNVTFRCDPISEHNRLYWYRQTLGQGPEFLTYFQNEAQLEKSRLLSDRFSAERPKGSFSTLEIQRTEQGDSAMYLCASSLAGHGTVQETQYFGPGTRLLVL.

The rearrangement uses TRBV6-1 and TRBJ1-1; 8 nucleotides line up with TRBD1. Germline trimming cut 3 bases from V and 0 bases from J; bases unmatched to any gene: 6. This CDR3 comprises 16 residues. CDR1 and CDR2 (germline): MNHNS, SASEGT. This CDR3 is CASSEYRGGVNTEAFF. CDR3 DNA: TGTGCCAGCAGTGAGTACAGGGGGGGGGTGAACACTGAAGCTTTCTTT.

J is TRBJ2-7 and V is TRBV6-5, with 10 bases that match TRBD2. The V gene end was trimmed by 0 bases and the J gene end by 2 bases; junction bases not matched to a gene: 4. Per germline, CDR1 MNHEY and CDR2 SVGAGI. The length of the CDR3 is 16 residues. This chain's CDR3 is CASSYSISGRPYEQYF. The CDR3 coding sequence is TGTGCCAGCAGTTACTCGATTAGCGGGAGGCCCTACGAGCAGTACTTC.

This clone appeared once. The chain carries TRBV1 and TRBJ1-5; the listed D gene, TRBD1, was not tested against the DNA. TRBV1 is an annotated pseudogene. This CDR3 spans 16 amino acids. The CDR3 spells CTSSHRGQVGNQPQHF. CDR3 DNA sequence: TGCACCAGCAGCCACAGGGGACAGGTCGGCAATCAGCCCCAGCATTTT.

The chain uses TRBV6-6 and TRBJ2-1, with 9 bases that match TRBD2. In germline, CDR1 is MNHNY, CDR2 SVGAGI (reference sequence). Trimming took 6 bases from V and 0 from J; bases not matched to a gene: 3. The CDR3 runs to 15 residues. CDR3 region: CASRAGGSSYNEQFF. The CDR3 DNA is TGTGCCAGCAGAGCGGGAGGTAGCTCCTACAATGAGCAGTTCTTC.

DNA of the CDR3: TGTGCCAGCAGCTCATCGACAGTCCCTGTGGCCAACGTCCTGACTTTC. Translation: CASSSSTVPVANVLTF. The V call is TRBV7-9, the J call TRBJ2-6; D might be TRBD1 (5 bases). The ends were cut back, 4 bases at V and 6 bases at J, with 16 bases in the middle. This CDR3 has 16 amino acids. Germline assignment: CDR1 SEHNR and CDR2 FQNEAQ (reference sequence).

This clone appeared once. This sequence joins TRBV19 and TRBJ2-3; a possible D gene is TRBD1 (6 bases). The CDR3 runs 13 residues. The ends were cut back, 5 bases at V and 10 bases at J, with 16 bases in the middle. Germline CDR1 and CDR2: LNHDA and SQIVND (reference sequence). CDR3 loop: CASSPRGEHAQYF. The CDR3 DNA is TGTGCCAGTAGTCCCAGGGGAGAACACGCGCAGTATTTT. Full variable domain (missing parts from reference TRBV19 and TRBJ2-3): DGGITQSPKYLFRKEGQNVTLSCEQNLNHDAMYWYRQDPGQGLRLIYYSQIVNDFQKGDIAEGYSVSREKKESFPLTVTSAQKNPTAFYLCASSPRGEHAQYFGPGTRLTVL.

This sequence joins TRBV25-1 and TRBJ1-1; the D gene is possibly TRBD1 (6 bases). Germline V gene lookup returns CDR1 MGHDK and CDR2 SYGVNS. Trimming stripped 6 bases from V and 4 bases from J, with 15 bases between. This CDR3 has 14 residues. The CDR3 is CASSQTGRVTEAFF. Written as DNA, the CDR3 is TGTGCCAGCAGCCAAACAGGGAGGGTCACTGAAGCTTTCTTT.

V is TRBV11-2 and J is TRBJ2-1, with unresolved D. The length of the CDR3 is 12 residues. Germline CDR1 reads SGHAT; CDR2 reads FQNNGV. Trimming cost V 5 bases and J 6 bases, with 8 bases left between them. As DNA, the CDR3 is TGTGCCAGCAGCCCCGACACCAATGAGCAGTTCTTC. Amino acid sequence: CASSPDTNEQFF.

The count of this clone is one. The V call is TRBV6-5, the J call TRBJ1-1; D is ambiguous. There are 16 residues in the CDR3. Looked up from germline, CDR1 is MNHEY and CDR2 is SVGAGI. Deletions cut 3 bases from V and 4 bases from J, with 18 bases between. The CDR3 nucleotides are TGTGCCAGCAGTTATGGCCTTTCTACCCGAGGCACTGAAGCTTTCTTT. Translating gives CASSYGLSTRGTEAFF.

The gene calls are TRBV28 and TRBJ1-2; no firm D call. CDR3 length: 12 residues. The germline CDR1 and CDR2 sequences are MDHEN and SYDVKM. Trimming stripped 7 bases from V and 4 bases from J, with 10 bases between. The CDR3 bases are TGTGCCAGCACGACGGGAGGCTATGGCTACACCTTC. Its protein is CASTTGGYGYTF.

The chain employs TRBV27 and TRBJ2-1, with 13 bases matching TRBD2. Germline V gene lookup returns CDR1 MNHEY and CDR2 SMNVEV (reference sequence). Losses at the gene ends were 6 bases for V and 5 bases for J; bases not matched to a gene: 4. CDR3 length: 15 residues. The CDR3 spells CASSLGTSGDNEQFF. The DNA of the CDR3 is TGTGCCAGCAGCCTCGGGACTAGCGGGGACAATGAGCAGTTCTTC.

The chain carries TRBV28 and TRBJ2-3; 9 positions match TRBD1. Germline lookup yields CDR1 MDHEN and CDR2 SYDVKM. This CDR3 spans 18 amino acids. J lost 3 bases, V lost 4 bases, and 14 bases had no gene match. The CDR3 region has the DNA TGTGCCAGCAGTTCTTCCTACCTTGGGACAGGGAAAACAGATACGCAGTATTTT. It codes for CASSSSYLGTGKTDTQYF.

The rearrangement uses TRBV5-5 and TRBJ2-7; 7 positions match TRBD2. Germline V lookup: CDR1 SGHKS, CDR2 YYEKEE (reference sequence). The CDR3 totals 15 residues. After removal of 0 bases from V and 3 bases from J, the junction contained 6 bases not matched to a gene. The CDR3 loop is CASSLEAGASYEQYF. DNA of the CDR3: TGTGCCAGCAGCTTGGAGGCGGGAGCGAGCTACGAGCAGTACTTC. Combining the CDR3 with reference TRBV5-5 and TRBJ2-7 gives the whole variable domain DAGVTQSPTHLIKTRGQQVTLRCSPISGHKSVSWYQQVLGQGPQFIFQYYEKEERGRGNFPDRFSARQFPNYSSELNVNALLLGDSALYLCASSLEAGASYEQYFGPGTRLTVT.

The V and J genes are TRBV5-4 and TRBJ1-4; D gene ambiguous. There are 13 residues in the CDR3. V lost 7 bases and J lost 6, with 13 bases in between. CDR1 and CDR2 from the germline V gene are SGHNT and YYREEE (reference sequence). This CDR3 is CASSPRVDEKLFF. CDR3 DNA sequence: TGTGCCAGCTCCCCCCGGGTCGATGAAAAACTGTTTTTT.